This T cell receptor (beta chain) stems from a study of blood T cell repertoires in COVID-19. Across the study: Samples representing acute and convalescent COVID-19 were sourced from the United States, Italy and Spain.

Profiled with immunoSEQ multiplex PCR; TCRdb holds only in-frame clones, not every one. The sample records over 150,000 clones, approximately 88% being singletons. Per the germline V gene, CDR1 is MNHEY and CDR2 is SVGAGI. V shed 8 bases and J shed 8 bases, with 15 bases lying between them. The CDR3 is 12 amino acids. J is TRBJ1-1 and V is TRBV6-5; a possible D gene is TRBD1 (5 bases). The source is a woman aged 18-29 years who had recovered from COVID-19. Specimen: PBMCs or T cells enriched from blood (not recorded which). The CDR3 spells CASFLGRQEAFF. DNA for the CDR3: TGTGCCAGCTTCCTAGGCAGACAGGAAGCTTTCTTT.